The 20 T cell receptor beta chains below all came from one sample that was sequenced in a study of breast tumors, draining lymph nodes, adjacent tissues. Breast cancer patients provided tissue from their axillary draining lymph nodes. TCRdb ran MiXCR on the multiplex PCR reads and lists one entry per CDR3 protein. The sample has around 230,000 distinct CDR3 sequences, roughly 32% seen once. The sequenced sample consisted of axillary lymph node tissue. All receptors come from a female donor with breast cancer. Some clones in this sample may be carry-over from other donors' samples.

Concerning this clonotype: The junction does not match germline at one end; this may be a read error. In DNA, the CDR3 is TGTGCCAGCAGCCTAACTCCGAAATACGAGCAGCACTTC. Protein sequence: CASSLTPKYEQHF. The chain recombines TRBV7-9 with TRBJ2-7; D not resolved. The germline V gene has CDR1 SEHNR and CDR2 FQNEAQ (reference sequence). The CDR3 runs 13 residues.

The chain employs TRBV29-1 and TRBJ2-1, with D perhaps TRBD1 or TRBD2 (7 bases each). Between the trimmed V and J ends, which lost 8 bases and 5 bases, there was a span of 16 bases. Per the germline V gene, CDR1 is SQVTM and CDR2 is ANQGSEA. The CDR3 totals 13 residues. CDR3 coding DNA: TGCAGCTTCTTGACAGGGACTAACAATGAGCAGTTCTTC. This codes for CSFLTGTNNEQFF.

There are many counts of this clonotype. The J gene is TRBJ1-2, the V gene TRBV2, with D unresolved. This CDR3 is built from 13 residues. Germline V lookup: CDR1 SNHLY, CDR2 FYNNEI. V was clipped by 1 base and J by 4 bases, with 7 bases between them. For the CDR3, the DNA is TGTGCCAGCAGTGAAGGCACGGTCTATGGCTACACCTTC. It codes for CASSEGTVYGYTF. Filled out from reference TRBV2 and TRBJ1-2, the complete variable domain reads EPEVTQTPSHQVTQMGQEVILRCVPISNHLYFYWYRQILGQKVEFLVSFYNNEISEKSEIFDDQFSVERPDGSNFTLKIRSTKLEDSAMYFCASSEGTVYGYTFGSGTRLTVV.

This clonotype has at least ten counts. CDR3: CASSFWGARVYEQYF. Written as DNA, the CDR3 is TGTGCCAGCAGCTTTTGGGGGGCGAGGGTCTACGAGCAGTACTTC. The chain joins TRBV7-2 to TRBJ2-7; D could derive from TRBD1 or TRBD2 (6 bases each). Germline V gene data show CDR1 as SGHTA and CDR2 as FQGNSA. The germline V and J ends were trimmed by 3 bases and 3 bases, with 15 bases remaining between them. The CDR3 length is 15 residues.

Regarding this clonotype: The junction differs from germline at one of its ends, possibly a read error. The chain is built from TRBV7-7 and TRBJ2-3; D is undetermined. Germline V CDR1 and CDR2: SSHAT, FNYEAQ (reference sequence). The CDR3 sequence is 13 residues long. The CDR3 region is CASGTGRTDTRYF. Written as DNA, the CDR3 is TGTGCTAGTGGTACTGGTCGCACAGATACGCGGTATTTT.

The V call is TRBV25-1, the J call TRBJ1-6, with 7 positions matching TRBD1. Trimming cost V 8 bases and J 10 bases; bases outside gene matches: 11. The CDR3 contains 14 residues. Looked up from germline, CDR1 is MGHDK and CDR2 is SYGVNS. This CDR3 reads CASRGQPFGSPLHF. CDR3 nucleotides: TGTGCCAGCCGGGGACAGCCTTTTGGGTCACCCCTCCACTTT. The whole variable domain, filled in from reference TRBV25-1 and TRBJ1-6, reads EADIYQTPRYLVIGTGKKITLECSQTMGHDKMYWYQQDPGMELHLIHYSYGVNSTEKGDLSSESTVSRIRTEHFPLTLESARPSHTSQYLCASRGQPFGSPLHFGNGTRLTVT.

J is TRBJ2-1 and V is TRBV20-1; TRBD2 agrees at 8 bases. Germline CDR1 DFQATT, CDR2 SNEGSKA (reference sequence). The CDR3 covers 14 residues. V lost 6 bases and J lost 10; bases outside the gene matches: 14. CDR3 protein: CSAGGPGTSAEQFF. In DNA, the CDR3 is TGCAGTGCGGGGGGTCCCGGGACTAGTGCCGAGCAGTTCTTC.

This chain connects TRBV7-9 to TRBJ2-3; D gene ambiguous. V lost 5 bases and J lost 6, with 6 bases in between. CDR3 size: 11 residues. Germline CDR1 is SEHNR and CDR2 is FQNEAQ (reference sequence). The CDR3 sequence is CASSPADTQYF. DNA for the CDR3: TGTGCCAGCAGCCCCGCTGATACGCAGTATTTT.

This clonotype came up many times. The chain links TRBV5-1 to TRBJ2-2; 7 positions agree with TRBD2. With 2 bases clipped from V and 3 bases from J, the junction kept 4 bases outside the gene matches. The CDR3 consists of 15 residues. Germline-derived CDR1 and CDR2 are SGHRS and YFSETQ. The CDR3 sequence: CASSLGSGYTGELFF. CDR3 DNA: TGCGCCAGCAGCTTAGGTAGCGGGTACACCGGGGAGCTGTTTTTT.

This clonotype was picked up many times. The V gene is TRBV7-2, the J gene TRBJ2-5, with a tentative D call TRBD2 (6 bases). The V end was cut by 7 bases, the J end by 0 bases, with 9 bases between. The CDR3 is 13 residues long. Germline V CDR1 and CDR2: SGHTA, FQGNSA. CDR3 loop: CASMGGYQETQYF. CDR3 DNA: TGTGCCAGCATGGGGGGATACCAAGAGACCCAGTACTTC.

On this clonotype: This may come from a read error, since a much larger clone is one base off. The DNA for the CDR3 is TGCAGTGGCGAGCAAGGGGGGCAGGAACCCTACGAGCAGTACTTC. Translation gives CSGEQGGQEPYEQYF. The chain employs TRBV20-1 and TRBJ2-7, with D perhaps TRBD1 or TRBD2 (6 bases each). V was pared by 7 bases and J by 2 bases, with 21 bases between. Germline assignment: CDR1 DFQATT and CDR2 SNEGSKA (reference sequence). CDR3 length: 15 amino acids.

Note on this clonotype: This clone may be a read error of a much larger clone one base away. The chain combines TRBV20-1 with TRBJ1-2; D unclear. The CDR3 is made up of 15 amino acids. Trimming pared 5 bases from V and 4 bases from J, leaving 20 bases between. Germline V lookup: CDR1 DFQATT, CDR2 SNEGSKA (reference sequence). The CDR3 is CSALHPGPKSYGYTF. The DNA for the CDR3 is TGCAGTGCTCTCCATCCGGGCCCAAAATCCTATGGCTACACCTTC.

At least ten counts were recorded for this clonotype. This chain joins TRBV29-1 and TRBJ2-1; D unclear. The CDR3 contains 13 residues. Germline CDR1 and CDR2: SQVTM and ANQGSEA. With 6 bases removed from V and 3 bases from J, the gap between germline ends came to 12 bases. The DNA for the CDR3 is TGCAGCGTCACCTCCCGGGTCTACAATGAGCAGTTCTTC. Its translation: CSVTSRVYNEQFF.

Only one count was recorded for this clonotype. The CDR3 is CASSPRGGAFLNQPQHF. Written as DNA, the CDR3 is TGTGCCAGCAGCCCTCGGGGGGGGGCGTTCCTTAATCAGCCCCAGCATTTT. The chain uses TRBV7-3 and TRBJ1-5; possible D gene TRBD1, 6 bases. Germline V lookup: CDR1 SGHTA, CDR2 FQGTGA. The V gene lost 5 bases and the J gene lost 4 bases, with 21 bases spanning the gap. This CDR3 is 17 amino acids long.

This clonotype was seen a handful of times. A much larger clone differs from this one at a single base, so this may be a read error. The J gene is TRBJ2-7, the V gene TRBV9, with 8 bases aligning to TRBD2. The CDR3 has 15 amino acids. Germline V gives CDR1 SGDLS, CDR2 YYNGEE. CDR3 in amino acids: CASSPREGLSYEPYF. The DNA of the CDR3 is TGTGCCAGCAGCCCCCGGGAGGGACTTTCCTACGAGCCGTACTTC.

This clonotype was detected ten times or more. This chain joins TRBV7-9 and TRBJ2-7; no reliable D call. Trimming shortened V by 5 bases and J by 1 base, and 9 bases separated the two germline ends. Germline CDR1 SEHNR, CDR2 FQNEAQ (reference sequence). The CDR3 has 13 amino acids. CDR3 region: CASSARTSYEQYF. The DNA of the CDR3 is TGTGCCAGCAGCGCTCGCACGTCCTACGAGCAGTACTTC.

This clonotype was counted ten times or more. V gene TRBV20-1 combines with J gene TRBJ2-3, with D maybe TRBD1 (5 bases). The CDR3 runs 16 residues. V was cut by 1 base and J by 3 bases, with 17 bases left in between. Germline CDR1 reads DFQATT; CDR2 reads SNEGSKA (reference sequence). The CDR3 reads CSARGSGRKGTDTQYF. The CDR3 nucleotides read TGCAGTGCTAGAGGTAGTGGGCGGAAGGGGACAGATACGCAGTATTTT.

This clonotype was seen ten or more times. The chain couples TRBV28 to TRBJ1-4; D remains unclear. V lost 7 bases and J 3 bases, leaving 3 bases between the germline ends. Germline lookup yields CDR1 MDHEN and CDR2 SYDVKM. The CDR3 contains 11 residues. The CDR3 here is CASIANEKLFF. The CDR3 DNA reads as TGTGCCAGCATAGCTAATGAAAAACTGTTTTTT.

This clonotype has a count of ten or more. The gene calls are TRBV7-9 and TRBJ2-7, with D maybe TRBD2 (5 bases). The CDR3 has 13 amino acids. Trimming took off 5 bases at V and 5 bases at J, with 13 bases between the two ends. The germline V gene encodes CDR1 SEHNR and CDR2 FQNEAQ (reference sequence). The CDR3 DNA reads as TGTGCCAGCAGCCTCCTAGCTGGGCACGAGCAGTACTTC. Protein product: CASSLLAGHEQYF. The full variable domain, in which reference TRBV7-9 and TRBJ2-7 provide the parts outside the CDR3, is DTGVSQNPRHKITKRGQNVTFRCDPISEHNRLYWYRQTLGQGPEFLTYFQNEAQLEKSRLLSDRFSAERPKGSFSTLEIQRTEQGDSAMYLCASSLLAGHEQYFGPGTRLTVT.

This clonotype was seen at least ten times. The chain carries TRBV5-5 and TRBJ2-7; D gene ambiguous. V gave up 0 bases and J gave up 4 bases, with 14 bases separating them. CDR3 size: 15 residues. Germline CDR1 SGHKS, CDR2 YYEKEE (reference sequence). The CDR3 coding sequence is TGTGCCAGCAGCTTGGGGCCAGGATCTTCATACGAGCAGTACTTC. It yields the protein CASSLGPGSSYEQYF.